Below are 10 T cell receptor beta chains sequenced from a single sample in a study of T cells after yellow fever vaccination. TCRdb reprocessed the 5' RACE reads via MiXCR and lists one record per CDR3 protein. The sample has hundreds of thousands of distinct CDR3 sequences, about a sixth seen once. The material was PBMCs, obtained about 5 days after the first yellow fever vaccination. The receptors here all came from a man between 18 and 29 years old who received the YFV17D yellow fever vaccine.

This clonotype was seen only a few times. This chain connects TRBV29-1 to TRBJ2-7, with TRBD1 identical over 8 bases. Trimming took 1 base from V and 0 from J; bases not matched to a gene: 5. The CDR3 consists of 15 residues. Germline lookup yields CDR1 SQVTM and CDR2 ANQGSEA. The CDR3 DNA is TGCAGCGTTGAAGGCGCGGACAGGGCCTCCTACGAGCAGTACTTC. Its translation: CSVEGADRASYEQYF.

This clonotype was observed many times. The rearrangement joins TRBV7-2 to TRBJ2-7; D perhaps matches TRBD2 (5 bases). The V and J ends lost 0 bases and 2 bases respectively, with 11 bases between them. This CDR3 region has 15 residues. Germline V gene sequence: CDR1 SGHTA, CDR2 FQGNSA. The CDR3 loop is CASSLAGGSPYEQYF. As DNA, the CDR3 is TGTGCCAGCAGCTTAGCGGGCGGGTCCCCCTACGAGCAGTACTTC. The whole variable domain, remainder taken from reference TRBV7-2 and TRBJ2-7, is GAGVSQSPSNKVTEKGKDVELRCDPISGHTALYWYRQSLGQGLEFLIYFQGNSAPDKSGLPSDRFSAERTGGSVSTLTIQRTQQEDSAVYLCASSLAGGSPYEQYFGPGTRLTVT.

This chain uses TRBV6-2 or TRBV6-3 with TRBJ2-2, with 9 bases aligning to TRBD2. Germline V gene data show CDR1 as MNHEY and CDR2 as SVGEGT. V gave up 5 bases and J gave up 3 bases; unmatched junction bases: 4. The CDR3 totals 15 residues. CDR3 DNA sequence: TGTGCCAGCAGTAGCGGGGGGTCATACACCGGGGAGCTGTTTTTT. Its protein product is CASSSGGSYTGELFF.

V usage is TRBV6-1 and J usage is TRBJ2-1; 10 bases fit TRBD2. The CDR3 has 17 residues. Germline V gene sequence: CDR1 MNHNS, CDR2 SASEGT. After removal of 0 bases from V and 3 bases from J, the junction contained 5 bases not matched to a gene. The CDR3 DNA reads as TGTGCCAGCAGTGAAGCCCCCACTAGCGGGAACTACAATGAGCAGTTCTTC. This encodes CASSEAPTSGNYNEQFF.

This clonotype turned up a few times. The chain recombines TRBV4-1 with TRBJ2-5, with D tentatively TRBD2 (5 bases). V was clipped by 3 bases and J by 1 base, with 15 bases between them. This CDR3 comprises 16 residues. The germline V gene has CDR1 MGHRA and CDR2 YSYEKL. CDR3 DNA sequence: TGCGCCAGCAGCCAGGACTCGGTGGGTGGCCAAGAGACCCAGTACTTC. It specifies CASSQDSVGGQETQYF.

The chain couples TRBV20-1 to TRBJ1-1; D gene uncertain. The V gene's germline CDR1 is DFQATT and CDR2 SNEGSKA (reference sequence). The CDR3 extends over 13 amino acids. V was cut by 0 bases and J by 4 bases, with 9 bases left in between. The CDR3 nucleotides are TGCAGTGCTAGAGATTCCCTGAGCACTGAAGCTTTCTTT. Protein sequence: CSARDSLSTEAFF.

This clonotype was observed at least ten times. The rearrangement links TRBV12-3 or TRBV12-4 to TRBJ2-2; D gene ambiguous. V lost 8 bases and J lost 0, with 10 bases in between. CDR3 length: 14 residues. In nucleotides, the CDR3 is TGTGCCAGCGGATTGTGGGCGAACACCGGGGAGCTGTTTTTT. Translation gives CASGLWANTGELFF.

J is TRBJ2-1 and V is TRBV5-5; D tentatively reads TRBD1 or TRBD2 (5 bases each). The CDR3 is 15 amino acids. V shed 3 bases and J shed 0 bases, with 10 bases lying between them. Germline loops: CDR1 SGHKS, CDR2 YYEKEE (reference sequence). CDR3 protein: CASSSGTFSYNEQFF. The CDR3 bases are TGTGCCAGCAGCTCGGGGACGTTCTCCTACAATGAGCAGTTCTTC.

This clonotype was counted many times. J is TRBJ2-3 and V is TRBV20-1; no definite D call. V was pared by 5 bases and J by 0 bases, with 9 bases between. Per germline, CDR1 DFQATT and CDR2 SNEGSKA (reference sequence). The CDR3 length is 13 residues. CDR3 nucleotide sequence: TGCAGTGCTGAAGGACGGAGCACAGATACGCAGTATTTT. The encoded protein is CSAEGRSTDTQYF.

This clonotype appeared many times. The genes are TRBV12-3 or TRBV12-4 and TRBJ2-1, with 7 bases that match TRBD2. The junction had 8 bases not matched to a gene; V was cut back by 9 bases and J by 0 bases. This CDR3 is 15 amino acids long. The CDR3 spells CASLSGDSSYNEQFF. CDR3 nucleotides: TGTGCCAGTCTAAGCGGGGATAGCTCCTACAATGAGCAGTTCTTC.